These 12 T cell receptor beta chains were all obtained from the same sample, sequenced in a study of T cells in Graves' hyperthyroidism and ophthalmopathy. There were TCR beta CDR3 regions amplified from RNA transcripts. Using the HTBI primer set, a first-round RT-PCR was run on the TCR CDR3. A single record per CDR3 protein comes from TCRdb applying MiXCR to the multiplex PCR reads. The repertoire holds about 580,000 distinct CDR3 sequences, with roughly 50% as singletons. The material sequenced was peripheral blood or thyroid tissue (not recorded which). These receptors all stem from a woman under 30 with Graves' hyperthyroidism.

This clonotype came up many times. The chain couples TRBV5-4 to TRBJ2-5; 7 nucleotides line up with TRBD1. V dropped 7 bases and J dropped 4; count of bases not matched to a gene: 4. Germline CDR1 is SGHNT and CDR2 is YYREEE (reference sequence). The CDR3 runs 12 residues. In DNA form, the CDR3 reads TGTGCCAGCGGCCAGGGGGTAGAGACCCAGTACTTC. It encodes CASGQGVETQYF.

This chain links TRBV20-1 with TRBJ2-7; 8 bases agree with TRBD2. With 5 bases clipped from V and 7 bases from J, the junction kept 10 bases outside the gene matches. CDR1 and CDR2 from the germline V gene are DFQATT and SNEGSKA (reference sequence). The CDR3 extends over 13 amino acids. CDR3: CSAAGGLSNEQYF. Written as DNA, the CDR3 is TGCAGTGCTGCGGGAGGACTATCAAATGAGCAGTACTTC.

This clonotype came up many times. The J gene is TRBJ1-1, the V gene TRBV7-2, with 7 bases fitting TRBD1. Germline V CDR1 and CDR2: SGHTA, FQGNSA. This CDR3 contains 14 residues. Trimming took 5 bases from V and 1 from J; bases not matched to a gene: 4. The CDR3 bases are TGTGCCAGCAGCGCTGACAGGGCGAACACTGAAGCTTTCTTT. Protein sequence: CASSADRANTEAFF.

In DNA, the CDR3 is TGTGCCAGCAGCTTTGCCGATACGCAGTATTTT. Protein sequence: CASSFADTQYF. The rearrangement joins TRBV7-2 to TRBJ2-3, with no clear D. Germline V gene data show CDR1 as SGHTA and CDR2 as FQGNSA. This CDR3 comprises 11 residues. Trimming stripped 3 bases from V and 6 bases from J, with 4 bases between.

This clonotype came up once. The rearrangement joins TRBV29-1 to TRBJ1-1; 9 nucleotides agree with TRBD1. CDR3 size: 17 residues. Germline values: CDR1 SQVTM, CDR2 ANQGSEA. The V and J ends lost 7 bases and 1 base, in that order; junction bases with no gene match: 16. CDR3 sequence: CSARQGGQDLRNTEAFF. The CDR3 DNA reads TGCAGCGCTAGACAGGGGGGGCAGGACCTTCGGAACACTGAAGCTTTCTTT.

The V and J genes are TRBV9 and TRBJ1-1; D unresolved. Trimming removed 4 bases at V and 1 base at J, with 11 bases between. The length of the CDR3 is 14 residues. CDR1 is SGDLS, CDR2 YYNGEE, per germline. CDR3 residues: CASSLMGGNTEAFF. CDR3 nucleotide sequence: TGTGCCAGCAGCTTAATGGGAGGGAACACTGAAGCTTTCTTT.

The genes are TRBV9 and TRBJ2-3; 10 nucleotides agree with TRBD2. The CDR3 covers 19 residues. V trimming: 2 bases; J trimming: 1 base; junction bases outside the gene matches: 13. Germline lookup yields CDR1 SGDLS and CDR2 YYNGEE. The CDR3: CASSVPWASGGRGTDTQYF. The CDR3 bases are TGTGCCAGCAGCGTTCCCTGGGCTAGCGGGGGAAGGGGCACAGATACGCAGTATTTT.

This chain joins TRBV6-5 and TRBJ1-4, with D perhaps matching TRBD1 (5 bases). CDR1 and CDR2 (germline): MNHEY, SVGAGI. Trimming cost V 6 bases and J 10 bases, with 15 bases left between them. The CDR3 has 13 residues. CDR3 loop: CASSRGSSGKLFF. CDR3 bases: TGTGCCAGCAGCCGGGGCTCCTCCGGAAAACTGTTTTTT.

There are many counts of this clonotype. The rearrangement uses TRBV7-2 and TRBJ2-5; D not certain. Germline assignment: CDR1 SGHTA and CDR2 FQGNSA. The CDR3 totals 14 residues. V dropped 1 base and J dropped 1 base, with 7 bases sitting between them. The CDR3 here is CASSLGGAQETQYF. The DNA of the CDR3 is TGTGCCAGCAGCTTAGGGGGTGCCCAAGAGACCCAGTACTTC. Variable domain in full (rest from reference TRBV7-2 and TRBJ2-5): GAGVSQSPSNKVTEKGKDVELRCDPISGHTALYWYRQSLGQGLEFLIYFQGNSAPDKSGLPSDRFSAERTGGSVSTLTIQRTQQEDSAVYLCASSLGGAQETQYFGPGTRLLVL.

Remarks on this clonotype: It may be a read error: a sequence one base away is much more abundant. The gene calls are TRBV4-1 and TRBJ2-7; TRBD1 aligns across 10 bases. The CDR3 has 15 amino acids. Germline trimming cut 0 bases from V and 3 bases from J; bases unmatched to any gene: 2. From germline, CDR1 is MGHRA and CDR2 YSYEKL. CDR3 loop: CASSQEGTGVYEQYF. CDR3 DNA: TGCGCCAGCAGCCAAGAAGGGACAGGGGTCTACGAGCAGTACTTC.

In the case of this clonotype: The CDR3 end shows no conserved phenylalanine or tryptophan, and so a read error is likely. The limits of the CDR3 on the DNA are not certain, so only TCRdb's listed CDR3 is given. The CDR3: CATSDLDRGQGYTFGS. The chain joins TRBV24-1 to TRBJ2-5; TRBD1 is the table's D call and was not checked against the DNA. Germline V gene sequence: CDR1 KGHDR, CDR2 SFDVKD. Counting both end residues, the CDR3 totals 16 amino acids.

This clonotype was observed a few times. The J gene is TRBJ1-5, the V gene TRBV5-1; D is unresolved. The CDR3 covers 17 residues. Between the trimmed V and J ends, which lost 2 bases and 0 bases, there was a span of 15 bases. Germline CDR1 is SGHRS and CDR2 is YFSETQ. In DNA, the CDR3 is TGCGCCAGCAGCTTTCGACCTTATAAGGTTAGCAATCAGCCCCAGCATTTT. This gives the protein CASSFRPYKVSNQPQHF.